This T cell receptor beta chain was sequenced in a study of T cells expressing NK-cell markers. With UMIs, 5'RACE template switching was used to make TCR beta cDNA. From its re-call of the 5' RACE reads, TCRdb lists each CDR3 protein once, without DNA. This table holds about 460,000 distinct CDR3 sequences. The CDR3 length is 15 residues. Germline CDR1 and CDR2: LGHDT and YNNKEL (reference sequence). This receptor was taken from a woman aged 45 to 65 in good health. Sample: blood T cells: a sorted CD56 or NKG2C T cell subset, CD4+ or CD8+ T cells, or bulk PBMC T cells (not recorded which). The J gene is TRBJ1-2, the V gene TRBV3-1; TCRdb reports TRBD1, a call that lacks DNA to check it against. The chain's CDR3 is CASSPSPQGFYGYTF.